Below, 19 T cell receptor beta chains from the same sample are listed, as sequenced in a study of blood T cell repertoires in COVID-19. Only in-frame clones appear in the TCRdb table, and some are missing; sequencing was by immunoSEQ multiplex PCR. The table includes tens of thousands of clones, approximately 92% detected once. The sample consisted of peripheral blood. These receptors were obtained from a man of 80 years or more with acute or convalescent COVID-19.

The chain combines TRBV3-1 (or the pseudogene TRBV3-2) with TRBJ2-7; 10 bases line up with TRBD2. The V segment lost 0 bases and the J segment 5 bases; nucleotides outside the gene matches: 7. This CDR3 contains 16 residues. The germline V gene encodes CDR1 LGHDT and CDR2 YNNKEL (reference sequence). In DNA, the CDR3 is TGTGCCAGCAGCCAAGATCTGGCACTAGCGGGAAACGAGCAGTACTTC. It is translated as CASSQDLALAGNEQYF.

The chain joins TRBV5-1 to TRBJ2-2; 10 bases align to TRBD1. CDR1 is SGHRS, CDR2 YFSETQ, per germline. J lost 4 bases, V lost 1 base, and 4 bases had no gene match. This CDR3 has 16 amino acids. The CDR3 protein is CASSLLGTGVTGELFF. CDR3 nucleotide sequence: TGCGCCAGCAGCTTGCTTGGGACAGGGGTCACCGGGGAGCTGTTTTTT.

The chain carries TRBV6-6 and TRBJ1-5; D call uncertain. V lost 7 bases and J lost 2, with 15 bases in between. The germline V gene has CDR1 MNHNY and CDR2 SVGAGI (reference sequence). The CDR3 has 15 residues. In DNA, the CDR3 is TGTGCCAGCACCTTTGGCGGGGAAGGCAATCAGCCCCAGCATTTT. This encodes CASTFGGEGNQPQHF.

V and J are TRBV21-1 and TRBJ2-7; TRBD2, the D gene given by the table, was not confirmed from the DNA. TRBV21-1 is termed a pseudogene. The CDR3 runs to 16 residues. The CDR3 DNA is TGTGCCAGCAGCACCGTCGGGCGGGGCCGTTCCTACGAGCAGTACTTC. It specifies CASSTVGRGRSYEQYF.

The chain recombines TRBV12-3 or TRBV12-4 with TRBJ2-2; D ambiguous. Trimming pared 8 bases from V and 4 bases from J, leaving 8 bases between. The CDR3 spans 12 residues. The CDR3 DNA is TGTGCCAGCCGCAGGCTCACCGGGGAGCTGTTTTTT. It translates to CASRRLTGELFF.

The V call is TRBV3-1 (or the pseudogene TRBV3-2), the J call TRBJ1-2, with D perhaps TRBD1 (5 bases). V shed 4 bases and J shed 4 bases, with 13 bases lying between them. The CDR3 runs to 14 residues. CDR1 is LGHDT, CDR2 YNNKEL, per germline (reference sequence). The CDR3 region is CASSPLGGGYGYTF. The CDR3 DNA sequence: TGTGCCAGCAGCCCACTCGGGGGTGGCTATGGCTACACCTTC.

The V and J genes are TRBV4-1 and TRBJ1-2, with D perhaps matching TRBD1 (6 bases). Per germline, CDR1 MGHRA and CDR2 YSYEKL. The CDR3 runs 15 residues. Trimming shortened V by 4 bases and J by 0 bases, and 12 bases separated the two germline ends. The CDR3 DNA follows: TGCGCCAGCAGCCCCCAGGGGAGGGCTAACTATGGCTACACCTTC. It is translated as CASSPQGRANYGYTF.

This clone was seen a single time. The chain has TRBV6-5 and TRBJ1-2, with D uncertain. CDR1 and CDR2 from the germline V gene are MNHEY and SVGAGI. V dropped 5 bases and J dropped 3 bases, with 7 bases sitting between them. This CDR3 contains 12 residues. The CDR3 region has the DNA TGTGCCAGCAGTCGCGGGGACTATGGCTACACCTTC. It encodes CASSRGDYGYTF.

The chain uses TRBV19 and TRBJ1-5; 9 bases map to TRBD1. The CDR3 contains 15 residues. V was clipped by 7 bases and J by 2 bases; unmatched bases: 6. CDR1 is LNHDA, CDR2 SQIVND, per germline (reference sequence). CDR3 sequence reads: CASTLDRGGNQPQHF. CDR3 in DNA: TGTGCCAGTACCTTGGACAGGGGCGGCAATCAGCCCCAGCATTTT.

This sequence joins TRBV11-3 and TRBJ2-1; 8 bases agree with TRBD2. The CDR3 covers 16 residues. The J segment lost 8 bases and the V segment lost 4 bases, leaving 13 bases of the junction unmatched. CDR1 is SGHNT, CDR2 YENEEA, per germline. The CDR3 bases are TGTGCCAGCAGCTCCCGCGGGACTAGTGGACTGGATGAGCAGTTCTTC. The encoded protein is CASSSRGTSGLDEQFF.

The chain is built from TRBV11-3 and TRBJ1-1; 8 bases agree with TRBD1. Germline V lookup: CDR1 SGHNT, CDR2 YENEEA. The trim removed 1 base at V and 1 base at J, leaving 2 bases unmatched. The CDR3 is made up of 15 amino acids. CDR3 amino acids: CASSLGGQGNTEAFF. In nucleotides, the CDR3 is TGTGCCAGCAGCTTAGGTGGACAGGGGAACACTGAAGCTTTCTTT.

V and J are TRBV19 and TRBJ1-1; D is unclear. This CDR3 comprises 13 residues. Germline V CDR1 and CDR2: LNHDA, SQIVND (reference sequence). Trimming removed 4 bases from V and 1 base from J, with 7 bases in between. The CDR3 here is CASSNNGNTEAFF. Written as DNA, the CDR3 is TGTGCCAGTAGTAATAACGGGAACACTGAAGCTTTCTTT.

V is TRBV7-6 and J is TRBJ1-2; TRBD1 matches at 8 bases. CDR1 is SGHVS and CDR2 is FNYEAQ in the germline V gene. V shed 1 base, J shed 6 bases, and the junction held 7 bases outside the gene matches. CDR3 length: 15 residues. The CDR3 nucleotides read TGTGCCAGCAGCTTAGAGGCTCAGGGGGCTCATGGCTACACCTTC. Amino acids: CASSLEAQGAHGYTF.

The rearrangement uses TRBV7-8 and TRBJ2-3; 13 bases are shared with TRBD2. Germline V gene data show CDR1 as SGHVS and CDR2 as FQNEAQ. V lost 3 bases, J lost 0 bases, and 6 bases stayed unmatched. The CDR3 sequence is 18 residues long. The CDR3 bases are TGTGCCAGCAGCTTTACTAGCGGGGGGGTCTCTAGCACAGATACGCAGTATTTT. Protein product: CASSFTSGGVSSTDTQYF.

The chain employs TRBV2 and TRBJ1-5, with a possible D match to TRBD1 (5 bases). The CDR3 has 14 amino acids. V lost 6 bases, J lost 5 bases, and 14 bases lay in between. Germline V gives CDR1 SNHLY, CDR2 FYNNEI. The DNA for the CDR3 is TGTGCCAGCAGCTGGGGGGATGGCGATCAGCCCCAGCATTTT. As protein: CASSWGDGDQPQHF.

This clone was seen a single time. The chain joins TRBV5-1 to TRBJ2-3; 12 nucleotides match TRBD2. Germline V lookup: CDR1 SGHRS, CDR2 YFSETQ. Germline trimming cut 0 bases from V and 4 bases from J; bases unmatched to any gene: 9. The CDR3 runs 18 residues. CDR3 coding DNA: TGCGCCAGCAGCTTGGGAGCTAGCGGGGGGGCTGGGGCAGATACGCAGTATTTT. This gives the protein CASSLGASGGAGADTQYF.

V and J are TRBV3-1 (or the pseudogene TRBV3-2) and TRBJ1-1; weak D call: TRBD1 (5 bases). Germline values: CDR1 LGHDT, CDR2 YNNKEL (reference sequence). V dropped 3 bases and J dropped 5 bases, with 10 bases sitting between them. CDR3 length: 13 residues. The CDR3 loop is CASSQGGITEAFF. CDR3 nucleotide sequence: TGTGCCAGCAGCCAGGGGGGAATAACTGAAGCTTTCTTT.

The V gene is TRBV19, the J gene TRBJ2-7; TRBD1 matches 9 bases. CDR1 and CDR2 (germline): LNHDA, SQIVND (reference sequence). V trimming: 4 bases; J trimming: 4 bases; junction bases outside the gene matches: 8. The CDR3 consists of 15 residues. The CDR3 bases are TGTGCCAGTAGTAAATCCGGGACAGGGTGGTACGAGCAGTACTTC. Protein product: CASSKSGTGWYEQYF. Supplemented by reference TRBV19 and TRBJ2-7, the full variable domain reads DGGITQSPKYLFRKEGQNVTLSCEQNLNHDAMYWYRQDPGQGLRLIYYSQIVNDFQKGDIAEGYSVSREKKESFPLTVTSAQKNPTAFYLCASSKSGTGWYEQYFGPGTRLTVT.

This chain uses TRBV20-1 with TRBJ2-7; 8 nucleotides agree with TRBD1. Germline V gene data show CDR1 as DFQATT and CDR2 as SNEGSKA (reference sequence). Trimming cost V 3 bases and J 4 bases; bases outside gene matches: 2. The CDR3 length is 12 residues. Written as DNA, the CDR3 is TGCAGTGCTAGTTGGACAGGGTACGAGCAGTACTTC. It specifies CSASWTGYEQYF.